This TCR beta chain was sequenced during a study of T cells in Graves' hyperthyroidism and ophthalmopathy. This clonotype was found many times. Its antigen is as yet unknown. Duration under 3 months, a NOSPECS grade of at least 4, and a Clinical Activity Score of at least 3 characterized the ophthalmopathy patients. Per germline, CDR1 SGHDN and CDR2 FVKESK. CDR3 length: 15 amino acids. V was pared by 1 base and J by 1 base, with 8 bases between. Findings and limits, study-wide: In blood, most of the thyroid clonotypes expanded above 0.001 were also present. Ophthalmopathy onset followed model prediction by a median approximately six months.

Amplification yielded TCR beta CDR3 regions, with RNA transcripts as the source. During a first-round RT-PCR of the TCR CDR3, the HTBI primer set was used. TCRdb re-called the multiplex PCR reads with MiXCR, one entry per CDR3 protein. The table lists about 300,000 distinct CDR3 sequences, roughly 20% of them singletons. The TCR originated in a man between 45 and 60 years old with Graves' ophthalmopathy. The sequencing input was blood. This sequence joins TRBV14 and TRBJ2-1; D perhaps matches TRBD2 (5 bases). CDR3 DNA: TGTGCCAGCAGCCAAGGCAGCGGATCCTACAATGAGCAGTTCTTC. Translating it yields CASSQGSGSYNEQFF.